These T cell receptor beta chains were read from a single sample in a study of T cell changes during pregnancy in multiple sclerosis. Clones were read by immunoSEQ multiplex PCR, and TCRdb kept only the in-frame ones, dropping some. Of over 60,000 clones in the sample, around 96% were seen once. The starting material was CD8+ T cells from peripheral blood mononuclear cells, obtained after pregnancy. These receptors came from a female donor with multiple sclerosis, enrolled in a pregnancy study. Each CDR3 is given with its conserved first and last residue. A D gene is named only where the DNA matches it firmly. Only part of the rows carry a size: once, few, many, or a class if the clone is expanded.

>NA|TRBV28|once|TRBJ2-7
TGTGCCAGCAGTTTACGCGGAGGGTACGAGCAGTACTTC
CASSLRGGYEQYF
>NA|TRBV14|NA|TRBJ2-1
TGTGCCAGCAGCCGGAGCTCCTACAATGAGCAGTTCTTC
CASSRSSYNEQFF
>TRBD1|TRBV7-2|NA|TRBJ1-2
TGTGCCAGCAGAGACAGGGGAAGTAATGGCTACACCTTC
CASRDRGSNGYTF
>TRBD1|TRBV15|NA|TRBJ2-1
TGTGCCACCAGCAGAGATAGGGGGCAAAAATACAATGAGCAGTTCTTC
CATSRDRGQKYNEQFF
>NA|TRBV4-3|once|TRBJ2-7
TGCGCCAGCAGCTTCCGACAGGCCAACGAGCAGTACTTC
CASSFRQANEQYF
>TRBD1|TRBV27|NA|TRBJ2-3
TGTGCCAGCAGTTTGGGACAGGGTCTAGATACGCAGTATTTT
CASSLGQGLDTQYF
>NA|TRBV7-8|NA|TRBJ1-5
TGTGCCACCCAAGGGGGGGGTTTTGGACTCGGGCAGCCCCAGCATTTT
CATQGGGFGLGQPQHF
>TRBD1|TRBV28|NA|TRBJ2-5
TGTGCCAGCAGCTTACCTCCTCGACAGGGGTACCGACAAGAGACCCAGTACTTC
CASSLPPRQGYRQETQYF
>TRBD2|TRBV5-5|NA|TRBJ2-4
TGTGCCAGCAGCTTGGCGGGAGGTGACATTCAGTACTTC
CASSLAGGDIQYF
>NA|TRBV7-9|NA|TRBJ1-1
TGTGCCAGCAACTCTCTCCCAGGCCGCATCCCAGCTTTCTTT
CASNSLPGRIPAFF
>NA|TRBV10-1|NA|TRBJ2-3
TGCGCCAGCAGTGAGCACAGGGAAGGGGATACGCAGTATTTT
CASSEHREGDTQYF
>NA|TRBV19|NA|TRBJ1-5
TGTGCCAGTAGTACGTTACCCGGGGACATCTCACAAGCACGTGGGCCCCAGCATTTT
CASSTLPGDISQARGPQHF
>NA|TRBV5-1|NA|TRBJ2-5
TGCGCCAGCAGCTTGTGGGCAGACCAAGAGACCCAGTACTTC
CASSLWADQETQYF
>TRBD2|TRBV11-3|NA|TRBJ2-2
TGTGCCAGCAGCCCTAGCGGGATAACGAACACCGGGGAGCTGTTTTTT
CASSPSGITNTGELFF
>NA|TRBV27|NA|TRBJ2-7
TGTGCCACCTGGGACTCCCAGGGTTCCTACGAGCAGTACTTC
CATWDSQGSYEQYF
>TRBD1|TRBV5-1|NA|TRBJ1-1
TGCGCCAGCAGCCTTCCCGGGACAGGGGGCTCGGGCACTGAAGCTTTCTTT
CASSLPGTGGSGTEAFF
>NA|TRBV27|NA|TRBJ1-2
TGTGCCAGCAGTTTAGGCCTAGACTATGGCTACACCTTC
CASSLGLDYGYTF
>NA|TRBV7-2|NA|TRBJ2-3
TGTGCCAGCAGCTTAGTTGGCGGGGACACAGATACGCAGTATTTT
CASSLVGGDTDTQYF
>NA|TRBV4-2|NA|TRBJ2-1
TGTGCCAGCAGCCAGCTAAATGAGCAGTTCTTC
CASSQLNEQFF
>NA|TRBV2|NA|TRBJ2-5
TGTGCCAGCGATGACAACCAAGAGACCCAGTACTTC
CASDDNQETQYF
>NA|TRBV6-1|NA|TRBJ2-7
TGTGCCAGCTTTATACACGAGGGAATCTACGAGCAGTACTTC
CASFIHEGIYEQYF
>NA|TRBV27|NA|TRBJ2-3
TGTGCCAGCAGTTTACGGGGAAGCACAGATACGCAGTATTTT
CASSLRGSTDTQYF
>TRBD2|TRBV5-4|once|TRBJ2-3
TGTGCCAGCAGCCCACGCGGGGGACTAGACACAGATACGCAGTATTTT
CASSPRGGLDTDTQYF
>NA|TRBV5-8|NA|TRBJ2-7
TGTGCCAGCAGCTTGGTGGCCAGTGCCTACGAGCAGTACTTC
CASSLVASAYEQYF
>NA|TRBV27|NA|TRBJ2-5
TGTGCCAGCAGTCAGTACGACATTTCTCCGGAGACCCAGTACTTC
CASSQYDISPETQYF
>TRBD1|TRBV13|NA|TRBJ1-2
TGTGCCAGCAGCTTAGGCACAGGGGTCGGCTATGGCTACACCTTC
CASSLGTGVGYGYTF
>NA|TRBV27|NA|TRBJ2-1
TGTGCCAGCAGTTTATCGGCTAGCACCTACAATGAGCAGTTCTTC
CASSLSASTYNEQFF
>TRBD1|TRBV6-1|NA|TRBJ1-5
TGTGCCAGCAGGGAACAGGGGATGAGCAATCAGCCCCAGCATTTT
CASREQGMSNQPQHF
>TRBD1|TRBV29-1|NA|TRBJ1-1
TGCAGCGTTGATGGCAGGGGGGACACTGAAGCTTTCTTT
CSVDGRGDTEAFF
>TRBD1|TRBV5-1|NA|TRBJ2-7
TGCGCCAGCAGCCTTGGACAGGGGACAGACCTCTACGAGCAGTACTTC
CASSLGQGTDLYEQYF
>TRBD1|TRBV13|NA|TRBJ2-3
TGTGCCAGCAGCTTAGGGGACAGGGGATCTTACGCAGATACGCAGTATTTT
CASSLGDRGSYADTQYF
>TRBD2|TRBV27|NA|TRBJ2-7
TGTGCCAGCAGTCCCACTAGCGGGGGCTCCTACGAGCAGTACTTC
CASSPTSGGSYEQYF
>TRBD1|TRBV6-6|NA|TRBJ2-2
TGTGCCAGCAGTTACTCGGGAGACAGGGGCGTCGGGGAGCTGTTTTTT
CASSYSGDRGVGELFF
>NA|TRBV7-2|NA|TRBJ1-6
TGTGCCAGCAGCGCAGGGTCTTCACCCCTCCACTTT
CASSAGSSPLHF
>NA|TRBV2|once|TRBJ2-5
TGTGCCAGCATCGGGGGACGGGAGACCCAGTACTTC
CASIGGRETQYF
>TRBD1|TRBV6-5|NA|TRBJ2-7
TGTGCCAGCAGGCAGGGGGCGCTTGGCTACGAGCAGTACTTC
CASRQGALGYEQYF
>NA|TRBV9|NA|TRBJ2-5
TGTGCCAGCAGCGCCGGGACACCTCAAGAGACCCAGTACTTC
CASSAGTPQETQYF
>TRBD1|TRBV27|few|TRBJ2-7
TGTGCCAGCAGTTCACTTCTACAGGGGGTCCTTTACGAGCAGTACTTC
CASSSLLQGVLYEQYF
>NA|TRBV19|NA|TRBJ2-1
TGTGCCAGTAGTATAGCAACCTACAATGAGCAGTTCTTC
CASSIATYNEQFF
>NA|TRBV9|NA|TRBJ2-3
TGTGCCAGCGGGCCCTCAAGCGGAGCTAGCACAGATACGCAGTATTTT
CASGPSSGASTDTQYF
>TRBD1|TRBV15|NA|TRBJ2-1
TGTGCCACCAGCAGAGGACAGGGAAACAATGAGCAGTTCTTC
CATSRGQGNNEQFF
>NA|TRBV29-1|NA|TRBJ1-3
TGCAGCGTAGAGGAACGGAACACCATATATTTT
CSVEERNTIYF
>NA|TRBV2|NA|TRBJ2-7
TGTGCCAGCAGCCAGGACAGACAGACTCCGGGCTCCTACGAGCAGTACTTC
CASSQDRQTPGSYEQYF